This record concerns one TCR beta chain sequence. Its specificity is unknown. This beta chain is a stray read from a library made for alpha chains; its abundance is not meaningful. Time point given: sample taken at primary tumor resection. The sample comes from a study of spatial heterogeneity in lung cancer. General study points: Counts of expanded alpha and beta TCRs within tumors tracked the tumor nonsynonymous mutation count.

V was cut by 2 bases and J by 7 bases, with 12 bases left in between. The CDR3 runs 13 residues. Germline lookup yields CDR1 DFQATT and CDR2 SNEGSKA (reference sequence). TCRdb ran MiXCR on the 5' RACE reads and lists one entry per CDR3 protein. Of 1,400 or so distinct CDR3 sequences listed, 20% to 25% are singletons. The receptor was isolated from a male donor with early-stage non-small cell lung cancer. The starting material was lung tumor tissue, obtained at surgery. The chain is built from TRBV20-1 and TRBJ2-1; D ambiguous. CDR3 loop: CSARLVNGNEQFF. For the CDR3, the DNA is TGCAGTGCTAGACTCGTCAATGGGAATGAGCAGTTCTTC.